The 26 T cell receptor beta chains presented below share a single source sample, sequenced in a study of blood T cell repertoires in COVID-19 (dated by TCRdb to 2019 to 2021). The library was built by means of the immunoSEQ multiplex PCR assay. TCRdb stores this immuneACCESS table with in-frame sequences only. Part of the clones is absent; in the studies checked, under half of the shortfall reflects unresolved V genes, and no reason is known for the rest. This sample lists 13,000 to 15,000 clones; around 87% were detected once. Jointly, the top ten make up roughly 2.9% of the sample. The specimen sequenced was peripheral blood. The receptors derive from a human donor in a cohort sampled during active COVID-19.

This clone was picked up one time. V usage is TRBV6-5 and J usage is TRBJ2-2, with D tentatively TRBD2 (6 bases). The CDR3 loop spans 15 amino acids. V was pared by 4 bases and J by 5 bases, with 14 bases between. Germline assignment: CDR1 MNHEY and CDR2 SVGAGI. The CDR3 DNA reads TGTGCCAGCAGTTTGGGACGGAGGGAGACCGGGGAGCTGTTTTTT. This sequence encodes CASSLGRRETGELFF.

Written as DNA, the CDR3 is TGTGCCAGCAGTCCGACAGGGGCTCAAGAGACCCAGTACTTC. Translation: CASSPTGAQETQYF. The J gene is TRBJ2-5, the V gene TRBV2, with 8 bases that match TRBD1. Germline CDR1 SNHLY, CDR2 FYNNEI. The junction had 4 bases not matched to a gene; V was cut back by 5 bases and J by 2 bases. The CDR3 contains 14 residues.

V usage is TRBV6-6 and J usage is TRBJ1-4; TRBD1 might be the D (6 bases). Between the trimmed V and J ends, which lost 6 bases and 8 bases, there was a span of 19 bases. Germline CDR1 is MNHNY and CDR2 is SVGAGI (reference sequence). There are 15 residues in the CDR3. The CDR3 loop is CASRAISRGGEKLFF. The DNA for the CDR3 is TGTGCCAGCAGAGCAATTTCCAGGGGCGGGGAAAAACTGTTTTTT.

The V gene is TRBV19, the J gene TRBJ1-2, with D uncertain. The V end lost 7 bases, the J end lost 0 bases, and 15 bases lay between the germline ends. The CDR3 contains 15 residues. From germline, CDR1 is LNHDA and CDR2 SQIVND (reference sequence). CDR3 nucleotides: TGTGCCAGTAATCCCGGGTTCCAAGCTAACTATGGCTACACCTTC. Translating gives CASNPGFQANYGYTF.

The CDR3 loop is CASSPGTLRYEQYF. CDR3 nucleotide sequence: TGTGCCAGCTCACCAGGGACTTTAAGGTACGAGCAGTACTTC. The chain uses TRBV18 and TRBJ2-7; tentatively, D is TRBD2 (6 bases). Germline V CDR1 and CDR2: KGHSH, LQKENI. Trimming cost V 2 bases and J 4 bases, with 12 bases left between them. This CDR3 has 14 amino acids.

The chain carries TRBV24-1 and TRBJ2-2; 10 positions agree with TRBD1. Germline values: CDR1 KGHDR, CDR2 SFDVKD. V trimming: 4 bases; J trimming: 3 bases; junction bases outside the gene matches: 1. The CDR3 totals 15 residues. CDR3 amino acids: CATSEGQGYTGELFF. Here the CDR3 DNA reads TGTGCCACCAGTGAGGGACAGGGGTACACCGGGGAGCTGTTTTTT.

The chain employs TRBV10-3 and TRBJ1-2, with TRBD1 matching over 8 bases. Per the germline V gene, CDR1 is ENHRY and CDR2 is SYGVKD. The CDR3 is made up of 15 amino acids. The trim removed 4 bases at V and 2 bases at J, leaving 6 bases unmatched. CDR3 region: CAISGGDRKNYGYTF. The DNA of the CDR3 is TGTGCCATCAGTGGTGGGGACAGGAAAAACTATGGCTACACCTTC.

The rearrangement joins TRBV10-3 to TRBJ1-1; D gene ambiguous. Germline V gives CDR1 ENHRY, CDR2 SYGVKD. The CDR3 extends over 14 amino acids. With 6 bases removed from V and 1 base from J, the gap between germline ends came to 12 bases. CDR3 DNA sequence: TGTGCCATCAGGGCCCAACGGGGGAACACTGAAGCTTTCTTT. Translated: CAIRAQRGNTEAFF.

The V gene is TRBV28, the J gene TRBJ2-1, with TRBD1 matching over 8 bases. This CDR3 contains 15 residues. With V trimmed by 4 bases and J by 5 bases, 7 bases remained unmatched. The germline V gene encodes CDR1 MDHEN and CDR2 SYDVKM. The CDR3 region has the DNA TGTGCCAGCAGTTCCGACAGGGGTGGGAACAATGAGCAGTTCTTC. Protein sequence: CASSSDRGGNNEQFF.

This chain links TRBV10-3 with TRBJ1-2; TRBD1 aligns across 7 bases. The CDR3 sequence is 13 residues long. Trimming took 4 bases from V and 3 from J; bases not matched to a gene: 2. The germline CDR1 and CDR2 sequences are ENHRY and SYGVKD. The DNA for the CDR3 is TGTGCCATCAGTGCCGACAGGGACTATGGCTACACCTTC. The encoded protein is CAISADRDYGYTF.

This chain links TRBV19 with TRBJ2-5, with 8 bases fitting TRBD2. V lost 7 bases to trimming and J lost 7 bases; unmatched junction nucleotides: 11. The germline gives CDR1 LNHDA, CDR2 SQIVND (reference sequence). The CDR3 is made up of 14 amino acids. The CDR3 bases are TGTGCCAGTAAACCAGCGGGAGTCTCCGGGACCCAGTACTTC. Protein sequence: CASKPAGVSGTQYF.

The rearrangement links TRBV2 to TRBJ2-4, with D possibly TRBD2 on 5 matching bases. The germline V gene has CDR1 SNHLY and CDR2 FYNNEI. The CDR3 has 16 residues. V lost 7 bases and J lost 6, with 22 bases in between. CDR3 sequence: CASMGIQRWPRNIQYF. CDR3 coding DNA: TGTGCCAGCATGGGTATCCAGCGGTGGCCTCGAAACATTCAGTACTTC.

This chain joins TRBV18 and TRBJ2-1; 9 bases agree with TRBD1. V lost 6 bases and J lost 7; bases outside the gene matches: 10. The CDR3 has 15 amino acids. Per germline, CDR1 KGHSH and CDR2 LQKENI. The CDR3 reads CASSPGTGKINEQFF. The CDR3 DNA reads as TGTGCCAGCTCGCCCGGGACAGGGAAGATTAATGAGCAGTTCTTC.

The V gene is TRBV29-1, the J gene TRBJ2-2; TRBD2 matches 7 bases. The CDR3 extends over 13 amino acids. Germline loops: CDR1 SQVTM, CDR2 ANQGSEA. Unmatched junction bases numbered 6, after V lost 6 bases and J lost 5 bases. The CDR3 region has the DNA TGCAGCGTGGGGACGGGGGGAACCGGGGAGCTGTTTTTT. The encoded protein is CSVGTGGTGELFF.

This clone occurred once. The chain employs TRBV5-6 and TRBJ1-5, with 9 bases aligning to TRBD1. The CDR3 covers 14 residues. CDR1 and CDR2 (germline): SGHDT, YYEEEE. Trimming cost V 3 bases and J 6 bases; bases outside gene matches: 4. CDR3 DNA: TGTGCCAGCAGCTGGGGACAGGGTGCTCAGCCCCAGCATTTT. Translating it yields CASSWGQGAQPQHF.

This clone came up a few times. The chain is built from TRBV10-1 and TRBJ2-7, with TRBD2 as a possible D gene (6 bases). In germline, CDR1 is WNHNN, CDR2 SYGVQD (reference sequence). The V and J ends lost 3 bases and 7 bases respectively, with 16 bases between them. The CDR3 is 14 residues long. This chain's CDR3 is CASSDELAVVEQYF. For the CDR3, the DNA is TGCGCCAGCAGTGATGAACTAGCAGTGGTGGAGCAGTACTTC.

The chain links TRBV5-1 to TRBJ1-4, with D possibly being TRBD1 (5 bases). V lost 6 bases and J 7 bases, leaving 13 bases between the germline ends. The germline CDR1 and CDR2 sequences are SGHRS and YFSETQ. CDR3 length: 13 residues. The chain's CDR3 is CASNKGQGEKLFF. The CDR3, as DNA: TGCGCCAGCAATAAGGGGCAGGGTGAAAAACTGTTTTTT.

The table lists this clone with a count of one. The gene calls are TRBV9 and TRBJ1-1; a weak D match, TRBD1 (6 bases). Germline CDR1 reads SGDLS; CDR2 reads YYNGEE. V shed 4 bases and J shed 5 bases, with 24 bases lying between them. The CDR3 length is 17 residues. CDR3 DNA: TGTGCCAGCAGCCCATCGACAGGAAGTAGAAGGTGGACTGAAGCTTTCTTT. Residues: CASSPSTGSRRWTEAFF.

The CDR3 sequence: CASRGGGANSYEQYF. The CDR3 DNA sequence: TGTGCCAGCAGGGGGGGAGGGGCCAACTCCTACGAGCAGTACTTC. V gene TRBV7-2 combines with J gene TRBJ2-7; 7 bases are shared with TRBD2. V gave up 6 bases and J gave up 0 bases; unmatched junction bases: 8. This CDR3 contains 15 residues. Germline V CDR1 and CDR2: SGHTA, FQGNSA.

The chain recombines TRBV9 with TRBJ1-1; 8 bases map to TRBD1. The CDR3 has 18 amino acids. With V trimmed by 0 bases and J by 0 bases, 10 bases remained unmatched. Germline V gene data show CDR1 as SGDLS and CDR2 as YYNGEE. CDR3 coding DNA: TGTGCCAGCAGCGTAGATCGAGGCAGGGGGCTATTGAACACTGAAGCTTTCTTT. The encoded protein is CASSVDRGRGLLNTEAFF.

J is TRBJ2-1 and V is TRBV11-3; 7 nucleotides match TRBD2. In germline, CDR1 is SGHNT, CDR2 YENEEA. V shed 1 base and J 2 bases; nucleotides not matched to a gene: 11. This CDR3 has 18 amino acids. The CDR3 protein is CASSLAPNLADPYNEQFF. In DNA form, the CDR3 reads TGTGCCAGCAGCTTAGCCCCCAACCTAGCGGACCCCTACAATGAGCAGTTCTTC.

J is TRBJ2-2 and V is TRBV30, with 9 bases aligning to TRBD2. The trim removed 8 bases at V and 1 base at J, leaving 5 bases unmatched. The germline gives CDR1 GTSNPN, CDR2 SVGIG (reference sequence). This CDR3 has 14 residues. CDR3 in DNA: TGTGCCATTAGCGGGAGTAGGAACACCGGGGAGCTGTTTTTT. It specifies CAISGSRNTGELFF.

The rearrangement links TRBV30 to TRBJ2-3; TRBD2 aligns across 14 bases. V lost 5 bases to trimming and J lost 7 bases; unmatched junction nucleotides: 2. The length of the CDR3 is 13 residues. In germline, CDR1 is GTSNPN, CDR2 SVGIG (reference sequence). CDR3 coding DNA: TGTGCCTGGGGGACTAGCGGGGGATATACGCAGTATTTT. As protein: CAWGTSGGYTQYF.

The V and J genes are TRBV9 and TRBJ1-1; D gene ambiguous. V dropped 0 bases and J dropped 7 bases, with 10 bases sitting between them. This CDR3 is built from 13 residues. Germline V gene lookup returns CDR1 SGDLS and CDR2 YYNGEE. The CDR3, as DNA: TGTGCCAGCAGCGTAGCGGGGATGGGTGAAGCTTTCTTT. This codes for CASSVAGMGEAFF.

The J gene is TRBJ1-5, the V gene TRBV4-2; D perhaps matches TRBD1 (6 bases). CDR1 and CDR2 from the germline V gene are LGHNA and YNFKEQ. This CDR3 is 16 amino acids long. V was trimmed by 0 bases and J by 3 bases, leaving 12 bases between them. CDR3 sequence (DNA): TGTGCCAGCAGCCAAGACCCCAGGGGTTTCAATCAGCCCCAGCATTTT. Its translation is CASSQDPRGFNQPQHF.

The chain employs TRBV7-9 and TRBJ1-2; D call uncertain. Germline V lookup: CDR1 SEHNR, CDR2 FQNEAQ (reference sequence). This CDR3 contains 13 residues. V shed 2 bases and J shed 1 base, with 5 bases lying between them. For the CDR3, the DNA is TGTGCCAGCAGCTTACAGATTAACTATGGCTACACCTTC. Protein: CASSLQINYGYTF.